This T cell receptor (beta chain) emerged from a study of T cells in localized non-small cell lung cancer. Whole-study results and caveats: Median detection of top 100 tumor clones in adjacent lung was over 45 clones.

On this clone itself: Its antigen remains unknown.

There are 13 residues in the CDR3. V lost 5 bases to trimming and J lost 6 bases, with 11 bases between them. Per the germline V gene, CDR1 is LNHNV and CDR2 is YYDKDF (reference sequence). Using immunoSEQ multiplex PCR, the repertoire was profiled, and TCRdb retains in-frame clones only, with some absent. The data show about 21,000 clones, roughly 88% seen once. Specimen: peripheral blood mononuclear cells, collected before any cancer treatment. The sequence came from a male donor at least 60 years old with stage II lung adenocarcinoma. The rearrangement uses TRBV15 and TRBJ2-1, with a possible D match to TRBD2 (6 bases). CDR3 nucleotide sequence: TGTGCCACCAGCTTAGAACTAGCCAATGAGCAGTTCTTC. The encoded protein is CATSLELANEQFF.